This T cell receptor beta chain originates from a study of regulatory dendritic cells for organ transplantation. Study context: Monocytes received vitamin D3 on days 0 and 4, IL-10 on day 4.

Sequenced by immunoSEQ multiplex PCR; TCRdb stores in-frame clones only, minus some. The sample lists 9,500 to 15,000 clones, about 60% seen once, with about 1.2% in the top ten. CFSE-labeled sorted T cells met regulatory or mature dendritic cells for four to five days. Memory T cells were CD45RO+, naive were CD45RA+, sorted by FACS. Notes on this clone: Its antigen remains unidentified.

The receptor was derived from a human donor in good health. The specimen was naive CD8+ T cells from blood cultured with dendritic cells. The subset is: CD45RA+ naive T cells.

CDR3 nucleotide sequence: TGTGCCAGTAGTATAGGCCAGGCCAGCACAGATACGCAGTATTTT. Translation: CASSIGQASTDTQYF. V usage is TRBV19 and J usage is TRBJ2-3; D ambiguous. The CDR3 has 15 amino acids. Germline-derived CDR1 and CDR2 are LNHDA and SQIVND (reference sequence). With 1 base removed from V and 0 bases from J, the gap between germline ends came to 8 bases.